The 24 T cell receptor beta chains given below trace back to one sample, sequenced in a study of blood T cell repertoires in COVID-19. Sequencing was performed with immunoSEQ multiplex PCR; in TCRdb, only in-frame clones are kept and a portion is missing. Of around 200,000 clones listed, roughly 86% are singletons. The sample comprised PBMCs or T cells enriched from blood (not recorded which). These receptors came from a man aged 40-50 years with acute COVID-19.

The chain joins TRBV2 to TRBJ2-2; tentatively, D is TRBD2 (5 bases). V lost 4 bases and J lost 2, with 11 bases in between. Germline-derived CDR1 and CDR2 are SNHLY and FYNNEI. The CDR3 is 15 residues long. CDR3 sequence reads: CASSGTRQNTGELFF. The DNA for the CDR3 is TGTGCCAGCAGTGGAACTAGACAAAACACCGGGGAGCTGTTTTTT.

The chain joins TRBV19 to TRBJ2-7, with 9 nucleotides matching TRBD2. The CDR3 covers 15 residues. Per germline, CDR1 LNHDA and CDR2 SQIVND (reference sequence). Trimming removed 3 bases from V and 7 bases from J; junction bases left unmatched: 10. Here the CDR3 DNA reads TGTGCCAGTAGTATTAGGGCGGGAGGGTTCCTGGAGCAGTACTTC. Its translation is CASSIRAGGFLEQYF.

J is TRBJ1-5 and V is TRBV19, with D unclear. CDR1 and CDR2 from the germline V gene are LNHDA and SQIVND (reference sequence). This CDR3 region has 15 residues. Trimming pared 7 bases from V and 4 bases from J, leaving 17 bases between. The CDR3 sequence is CASKWVAQVNQPQHF. The CDR3 DNA follows: TGTGCCAGTAAGTGGGTGGCTCAGGTTAATCAGCCCCAGCATTTT. The complete variable domain, with remaining parts taken from reference TRBV19 and TRBJ1-5, reads DGGITQSPKYLFRKEGQNVTLSCEQNLNHDAMYWYRQDPGQGLRLIYYSQIVNDFQKGDIAEGYSVSREKKESFPLTVTSAQKNPTAFYLCASKWVAQVNQPQHFGDGTRLSIL.

This clone was observed a single time. The chain couples TRBV19 to TRBJ1-5, with D uncertain. Germline-derived CDR1 and CDR2 are LNHDA and SQIVND (reference sequence). With 8 bases removed from V and 10 bases from J, the gap between germline ends came to 18 bases. CDR3 length: 13 amino acids. DNA of the CDR3: TGTGCCAGTGCTAGTGCAGCCCTACAACCCCAGCATTTT. Its translation: CASASAALQPQHF. Using reference TRBV19 and TRBJ1-5 for the parts outside the CDR3, the full variable domain is DGGITQSPKYLFRKEGQNVTLSCEQNLNHDAMYWYRQDPGQGLRLIYYSQIVNDFQKGDIAEGYSVSREKKESFPLTVTSAQKNPTAFYLCASASAALQPQHFGDGTRLSIL.

This sequence joins TRBV7-9 and TRBJ1-2; TRBD1 agrees at 9 bases. The V segment lost 4 bases and the J segment 5 bases; nucleotides outside the gene matches: 5. Germline V gives CDR1 SEHNR, CDR2 FQNEAQ (reference sequence). This CDR3 contains 14 residues. The CDR3, as DNA: TGTGCCAGCAGCTATGAGACAGGGGGGTATGGCTACACCTTC. It is translated as CASSYETGGYGYTF.

The chain combines TRBV5-4 with TRBJ2-1, with 8 positions matching TRBD2. The J segment lost 5 bases and the V segment lost 0 bases, leaving 7 bases of the junction unmatched. Germline V gene sequence: CDR1 SGHNT, CDR2 YYREEE (reference sequence). This CDR3 spans 16 amino acids. The CDR3 sequence: CASSLGLAGAHNEQFF. CDR3 DNA sequence: TGTGCCAGCAGCTTGGGTCTAGCGGGCGCCCACAATGAGCAGTTCTTC.

CDR3 region: CATSRATGVVADTQYF. The CDR3, as DNA: TGTGCCACCAGCAGAGCCACGGGAGTTGTCGCAGATACGCAGTATTTT. The chain has TRBV15 and TRBJ2-3; perhaps TRBD2 as D (6 bases). With 1 base removed from V and 4 bases from J, the gap between germline ends came to 15 bases. This CDR3 spans 16 amino acids. Germline values: CDR1 LNHNV, CDR2 YYDKDF (reference sequence).

This clone showed up just once. This sequence joins TRBV7-2 and TRBJ2-7; 7 positions agree with TRBD1. J gave up 4 bases and V 1 base, and 7 bases lay outside the gene matches. CDR1 SGHTA and CDR2 FQGNSA come from the germline V gene. The CDR3 is made up of 15 amino acids. CDR3 in amino acids: CASSLGQGRGYEQYF. Written as DNA, the CDR3 is TGTGCCAGCAGCTTAGGACAGGGCAGAGGGTACGAGCAGTACTTC.

The chain is built from TRBV7-2 and TRBJ1-3, with TRBD1 identical over 7 bases. This CDR3 spans 15 amino acids. From germline, CDR1 is SGHTA and CDR2 FQGNSA. V shed 5 bases, J shed 1 base, and the junction held 5 bases outside the gene matches. The CDR3 sequence is CASSTHRGSGNTIYF. Here the CDR3 DNA reads TGTGCCAGCAGCACCCACAGGGGTTCTGGAAACACCATATATTTT.

The count of this clone is one. This chain connects TRBV28 to TRBJ2-7; no firm D call. The CDR3 extends over 13 amino acids. Germline V gene sequence: CDR1 MDHEN, CDR2 SYDVKM. Trimming removed 1 base at V and 8 bases at J, with 12 bases between. This CDR3 is CASSLYYRAQQYF. The CDR3, as DNA: TGTGCCAGCAGTTTATACTACCGAGCGCAGCAGTACTTC.

The gene calls are TRBV19 and TRBJ2-7, with D maybe TRBD1 (6 bases). Trimming removed 4 bases at V and 4 bases at J, with 17 bases between. CDR3 size: 15 residues. The germline V gene encodes CDR1 LNHDA and CDR2 SQIVND (reference sequence). This chain's CDR3 is CASSSAWDKPYEQYF. CDR3 DNA: TGTGCCAGTAGTAGCGCATGGGACAAACCTTACGAGCAGTACTTC.

This chain uses TRBV24-1 with TRBJ1-5; possibly TRBD1 for D (6 bases). CDR3 length: 14 residues. Germline CDR1 and CDR2: KGHDR and SFDVKD. Trimming shortened V by 6 bases and J by 7 bases, and 15 bases separated the two germline ends. Here the CDR3 reads CATSFGGGWQPQHF. The CDR3 DNA follows: TGTGCCACCAGTTTTGGTGGGGGCTGGCAGCCCCAGCATTTT.

This clone is a singleton in its sample. The chain employs TRBV18 and TRBJ2-1; 13 nucleotides match TRBD2. J gave up 7 bases and V 3 bases, and 9 bases lay outside the gene matches. CDR3 length: 17 amino acids. Germline-derived CDR1 and CDR2 are KGHSH and LQKENI. This CDR3 is CASSPGTGTSGKNEQFF. Written as DNA, the CDR3 is TGTGCCAGCTCACCGGGAACCGGGACTAGCGGGAAGAATGAGCAGTTCTTC.

The chain has TRBV7-9 and TRBJ1-5; the match to TRBD1 covers 9 bases. Germline V gene data show CDR1 as SEHNR and CDR2 as FQNEAQ (reference sequence). CDR3 length equals 15 residues. Losses at the gene ends were 1 base for V and 15 bases for J; bases not matched to a gene: 13. The CDR3 nucleotides read TGTGCCAGCAGCTTAGGTTCCCTAGGACAGGGGAAATGGCATTTT. This encodes CASSLGSLGQGKWHF.

The V and J genes are TRBV7-6 and TRBJ2-2; TRBD2 aligns across 7 bases. Germline-derived CDR1 and CDR2 are SGHVS and FNYEAQ. With 1 base clipped from V and 9 bases from J, the junction kept 8 bases outside the gene matches. This CDR3 spans 15 amino acids. The CDR3 nucleotides are TGTGCCAGCAGCTTAGTGCTCGGGACTAACCGGGAGCTGTTTTTT. Protein product: CASSLVLGTNRELFF.

V is TRBV19 and J is TRBJ2-6, with unresolved D. Trimming removed 3 bases at V and 0 bases at J, with 6 bases between. The CDR3 is made up of 15 amino acids. The germline CDR1 and CDR2 sequences are LNHDA and SQIVND (reference sequence). The chain's CDR3 is CASSIGGSGANVLTF. DNA of the CDR3: TGTGCCAGTAGTATCGGTGGCTCTGGGGCCAACGTCCTGACTTTC.

The CDR3 sequence is CASSRVNTEAFF. CDR3 DNA: TGTGCCAGCAGCCGAGTGAACACTGAAGCTTTCTTT. The gene calls are TRBV27 and TRBJ1-1; no reliable D call. The CDR3 runs to 12 residues. Per germline, CDR1 MNHEY and CDR2 SMNVEV (reference sequence). V was shortened by 6 bases and J by 0 bases, with 5 bases between the two germline ends.

Of note for this clone: Other DNA sequences in this specimen translate into the identical CDR3. The chain employs TRBV7-2 and TRBJ2-3; TRBD1 agrees at 7 bases. The trim removed 6 bases at V and 6 bases at J, leaving 6 bases unmatched. There are 13 residues in the CDR3. Germline assignment: CDR1 SGHTA and CDR2 FQGNSA. The CDR3 DNA is TGTGCCAGCAGTTCCGACAGGGCGGATACGCAGTATTTT. Translated: CASSSDRADTQYF.

The genes are TRBV3-1 (or the pseudogene TRBV3-2) and TRBJ1-6; D is unresolved. This CDR3 spans 15 amino acids. V dropped 1 base and J dropped 7 bases, with 11 bases sitting between them. Looked up from germline, CDR1 is LGHDT and CDR2 is YNNKEL (reference sequence). CDR3 DNA: TGTGCCAGCAGCCAAGTCGCGGGATCCAATTCACCCCTCCACTTT. Its protein product is CASSQVAGSNSPLHF.

The chain has TRBV6-5 and TRBJ2-2, with D uncertain. This CDR3 has 12 amino acids. Deletions cut 7 bases from V and 6 bases from J, with 9 bases between. Germline V gives CDR1 MNHEY, CDR2 SVGAGI. DNA of the CDR3: TGTGCCAGCAATCGTATCCCCGGGGAGCTGTTTTTT. This encodes CASNRIPGELFF.

V usage is TRBV6-1 and J usage is TRBJ2-7, with 8 bases that match TRBD1. The CDR3 contains 16 residues. Germline-derived CDR1 and CDR2 are MNHNS and SASEGT. Germline trimming cut 3 bases from V and 3 bases from J; bases unmatched to any gene: 10. In DNA, the CDR3 is TGTGCCAGCAGTGAGGCCGGGACAGGTACCTTCTACGAGCAGTACTTC. Translated, it gives CASSEAGTGTFYEQYF.

The V call is TRBV3-1 (or the pseudogene TRBV3-2), the J call TRBJ1-2; TRBD1 agrees at 8 bases. Germline trimming cut 5 bases from V and 0 bases from J; bases unmatched to any gene: 5. Germline assignment: CDR1 LGHDT and CDR2 YNNKEL (reference sequence). CDR3 size: 15 residues. The CDR3 loop is CASSLADRANYGYTF. As DNA, the CDR3 is TGTGCCAGCAGCTTAGCGGACAGGGCTAACTATGGCTACACCTTC.

The rearrangement uses TRBV6-5 and TRBJ1-2, with 7 bases matching TRBD1. V lost 4 bases and J lost 7; bases outside the gene matches: 3. CDR1 and CDR2 from the germline V gene are MNHEY and SVGAGI. The CDR3 loop spans 12 amino acids. CDR3 coding DNA: TGTGCCAGCAGTTTTGACAGGGTTGGCTACACCTTC. The encoded protein is CASSFDRVGYTF.

The rearrangement uses TRBV15 and TRBJ1-5; D is uncertain. Germline CDR1 reads LNHNV; CDR2 reads YYDKDF (reference sequence). There are 14 residues in the CDR3. The V end was cut by 5 bases, the J end by 4 bases, with 12 bases between. CDR3 amino acids: CATSEQRINQPQHF. CDR3 DNA sequence: TGTGCCACCAGCGAACAGCGGATTAATCAGCCCCAGCATTTT.